This T cell receptor beta chain stems from a study of cytomegalovirus exposure and HLA in healthy donors. In the study overall: The roughly 100 million unique TCR beta sequences, from about 190 million T cells, were found by an earlier analysis. Study outcomes and limitations: Later on, an analysis tied 18,000 or so TCR beta sequences to HLA alleles at 0.05 false discovery rate. Specificity of three CMV-associated chains for CMV antigens was verified in vitro. Most CMV-associated TCR beta chains appeared HLA-restricted in a later analysis.

The study ran its PCR with 60 Vbeta and 13 Jbeta primers. Produced via immunoSEQ multiplex PCR; TCRdb's table is partial and in-frame only. The data hold some 90,000 clones, with around 80% observed a single time. As for this clone: Its target is not known.

Germline loops: CDR1 MRHNA, CDR2 SNTAGT. This CDR3 is 13 amino acids long. The V and J ends lost 3 bases and 12 bases respectively, with 15 bases between them. The clonotype was recovered from a male donor in good health and CMV-seropositive. Sequencing used PBMCs. V is TRBV6-4 and J is TRBJ2-1; the D gene is possibly TRBD1 (5 bases). The DNA for the CDR3 is TGTGCCAGCAGTGAAGGGGCAGCCCTCCGGCAGTTCTTC. As protein: CASSEGAALRQFF.